The 11 T cell receptor beta chains given below trace back to one sample, sequenced in a study of technical replicates of blood from a few donors. The table came from immunoSEQ multiplex PCR; TCRdb's copy has only in-frame clones and leaves some out. Of 75,000 to 95,000 clones listed, around nine tenths were seen once; the top ten hold 0.27%. Sample: T cells isolated from PBMCs. These receptors were taken from a human donor in good health.

The CDR3: CASSEPGQGRAYEQYF. CDR3 coding DNA: TGTGCCAGCAGTGAGCCGGGACAGGGGAGAGCCTACGAGCAGTACTTC. The chain combines TRBV6-1 with TRBJ2-7, with 10 bases that match TRBD1. J lost 2 bases, V lost 3 bases, and 7 bases had no gene match. This CDR3 is built from 16 residues. Germline CDR1 MNHNS, CDR2 SASEGT.

This chain uses TRBV6-5 with TRBJ2-3; possible D gene TRBD2, 6 bases. Germline assignment: CDR1 MNHEY and CDR2 SVGAGI. The CDR3 runs to 14 residues. V was pared by 4 bases and J by 2 bases, with 10 bases between. The CDR3 spells CASSWDSPTDTQYF. The CDR3 bases are TGTGCCAGCAGTTGGGACTCGCCCACAGATACGCAGTATTTT.

The chain carries TRBV19 and TRBJ2-4; 10 bases align to TRBD2. The junction had 7 bases not matched to a gene; V was cut back by 5 bases and J by 0 bases. CDR1 and CDR2 from the germline V gene are LNHDA and SQIVND (reference sequence). The CDR3 spans 17 residues. The CDR3 nucleotides read TGTGCCAGTAGTTTTAGCGGGGGGTCCCTAGCCAAAAACATTCAGTACTTC. Translation gives CASSFSGGSLAKNIQYF.

This rearrangement joins TRBV7-3 to TRBJ2-1; D perhaps matches TRBD2 (6 bases). In germline, CDR1 is SGHTA, CDR2 FQGTGA. The CDR3 extends over 15 amino acids. The V and J ends lost 2 bases and 8 bases respectively, with 16 bases between them. The CDR3: CASSLLWGVLDEQFF. In DNA form, the CDR3 reads TGTGCCAGCAGCTTACTCTGGGGGGTGTTGGATGAGCAGTTCTTC.

J is TRBJ2-5 and V is TRBV2; no clear D. The length of the CDR3 is 14 residues. V lost 7 bases, J lost 10 bases, and 22 bases lay in between. Looked up from germline, CDR1 is SNHLY and CDR2 is FYNNEI. The CDR3 sequence is CASISNFPKKLQYF. Here the CDR3 DNA reads TGTGCCAGCATAAGTAACTTCCCGAAAAAACTCCAGTACTTC.

The chain couples TRBV7-8 to TRBJ2-2; D might be TRBD2 (6 bases). This CDR3 has 15 amino acids. Germline V lookup: CDR1 SGHVS, CDR2 FQNEAQ. V lost 5 bases and J 6 bases, leaving 16 bases between the germline ends. The CDR3 spells CASSQRRGMAGELFF. CDR3 DNA: TGTGCCAGCAGCCAGCGGCGGGGAATGGCCGGGGAGCTGTTTTTT.

The V gene is TRBV6-1, the J gene TRBJ2-5, with D tentatively TRBD2 (5 bases). Germline V gene lookup returns CDR1 MNHNS and CDR2 SASEGT. CDR3 size: 14 residues. Trimming left V 5 bases short and J 1 base short, with 11 bases between. CDR3: CASSSAVVQETQYF. Written as DNA, the CDR3 is TGTGCCAGCAGTTCAGCGGTGGTCCAAGAGACCCAGTACTTC.

This chain links TRBV5-1 with TRBJ1-1; 8 nucleotides agree with TRBD1. This CDR3 has 16 residues. CDR1 SGHRS and CDR2 YFSETQ come from the germline V gene. V lost 4 bases, J lost 0 bases, and 8 bases stayed unmatched. The CDR3 loop is CASSDGQGPMNTEAFF. Here the CDR3 DNA reads TGCGCCAGCAGCGACGGACAGGGCCCAATGAACACTGAAGCTTTCTTT.

The rearrangement links TRBV7-3 to TRBJ2-3, with 10 bases matching TRBD1. The CDR3 has 18 amino acids. V shed 2 bases, J shed 2 bases, and the junction held 10 bases outside the gene matches. Germline CDR1 is SGHTA and CDR2 is FQGTGA. The CDR3 reads CASSLYGGTGAPTDTQYF. The CDR3 nucleotides read TGTGCCAGCAGCTTATACGGGGGGACAGGGGCCCCCACAGATACGCAGTATTTT.

This sequence joins TRBV6-5 and TRBJ2-7; D not resolved. Germline CDR1 and CDR2: MNHEY and SVGAGI. This CDR3 contains 13 residues. V lost 4 bases, J lost 0 bases, and 7 bases lay in between. The CDR3 DNA reads as TGTGCCAGCAGTTTTAGTAACTCCTACGAGCAGTACTTC. This encodes CASSFSNSYEQYF.

V usage is TRBV6-4 and J usage is TRBJ2-3; possible D gene TRBD1, 5 bases. There are 13 residues in the CDR3. Germline V gene data show CDR1 as MRHNA and CDR2 as SNTAGT. The V gene lost 6 bases and the J gene lost 4 bases, with 11 bases spanning the gap. Written as DNA, the CDR3 is TGTGCCAGCAGGGCCTCAGGGTCAGATACGCAGTATTTT. Translated, it gives CASRASGSDTQYF.